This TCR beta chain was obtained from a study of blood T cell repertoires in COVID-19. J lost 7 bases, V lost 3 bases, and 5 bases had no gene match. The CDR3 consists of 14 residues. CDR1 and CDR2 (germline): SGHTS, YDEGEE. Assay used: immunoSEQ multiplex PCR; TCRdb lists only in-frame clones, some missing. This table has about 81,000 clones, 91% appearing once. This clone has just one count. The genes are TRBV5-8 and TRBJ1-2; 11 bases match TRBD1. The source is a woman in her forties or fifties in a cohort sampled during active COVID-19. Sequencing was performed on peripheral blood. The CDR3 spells CASSWGQGEAGYTF. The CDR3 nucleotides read TGTGCCAGCAGCTGGGGACAGGGGGAGGCTGGCTACACCTTC.